Described below is a single T cell receptor (beta chain) sequence and its context. V was clipped by 0 bases and J by 3 bases, with 15 bases between them. Per germline, CDR1 SGHVS and CDR2 FNYEAQ. The CDR3 runs to 17 residues. This record belongs to a study of shared clonotypes between healthy human individuals. Naive CD8 cells were CD45RO-negative, positively selected for CCR7, excluding terminally differentiated effector memory CD45RA+ cells. Assay: immunoSEQ multiplex PCR; the TCRdb copy retains only in-frame clones and omits some. The sample holds 2 million or so clones, about 95% seen once. The V gene is TRBV7-6, the J gene TRBJ1-5; tentatively, D is TRBD1 (5 bases). Sequences were obtained from naive CD8+ T cells sorted from blood. The sequence came from a man younger than 35 in good health. This CDR3 reads CASSLAGAGHSNQPQHF. The CDR3, as DNA: TGTGCCAGCAGCTTAGCCGGGGCAGGGCATTCCAATCAGCCCCAGCATTTT.